A selection of T cell receptor beta chains follows, all from one sample in a study of cytomegalovirus exposure and HLA in healthy donors. Produced via immunoSEQ multiplex PCR; TCRdb's table is partial and in-frame only. The sample lists 100,000 to 150,000 clones, more than 75% occurring once. Source material: PBMCs. The origin of the receptors is a man aged 35 to 55 in good health and CMV-seronegative. Each CDR3 is given with its conserved first and last residue. D genes are given only for firm matches. Size is stated for part of the rows, as once, few or many counts, or as a class when the clone is expanded.

j_gene: TRBJ2-3; len: 12; v_gene: TRBV7-9; d_gene: -; abundance: -; CDR3nt: TGTGCCAGCAGCCTTAATCTCGATACGCAGTATTTT; CDR3aa: CASSLNLDTQYF
j_gene: TRBJ2-3; len: 16; v_gene: TRBV9; d_gene: -; abundance: -; CDR3nt: TGTGCCAGCAGCCCTCACAGAGGGGGGGGAGGAGATACGCAGTATTTT; CDR3aa: CASSPHRGGGGDTQYF
j_gene: TRBJ1-1; len: 16; v_gene: TRBV5-8; d_gene: -; abundance: few; CDR3nt: TGTGCCAGTTCCCCCCCGGCGGGGAAAAGGGGCACTGAAGCTTTCTTT; CDR3aa: CASSPPAGKRGTEAFF
j_gene: TRBJ1-5; len: 15; v_gene: TRBV7-2; d_gene: TRBD1; abundance: few; CDR3nt: TGTGCCAGCAGCTCAGAGACAGGGGTAGATCAGCCCCAGCATTTT; CDR3aa: CASSSETGVDQPQHF
j_gene: TRBJ1-2; len: 14; v_gene: TRBV6-6; d_gene: -; abundance: -; CDR3nt: TGTGCCAGCAGTCGCATTACGGGGGACTATGGCTACACCTTC; CDR3aa: CASSRITGDYGYTF
j_gene: TRBJ2-1; len: 15; v_gene: TRBV6-5; d_gene: TRBD1; abundance: -; CDR3nt: TGTGCCAGCGCAAAGACGGGACAGGCCTACAATGAGCAGTTCTTC; CDR3aa: CASAKTGQAYNEQFF
j_gene: TRBJ1-2; len: 15; v_gene: TRBV6-6; d_gene: TRBD1; abundance: -; CDR3nt: TGTGCCAGCCGATTATCGACAGGGGGCTCTTATGGCTACACCTTC; CDR3aa: CASRLSTGGSYGYTF
j_gene: TRBJ1-1; len: 12; v_gene: TRBV6-6; d_gene: TRBD1; abundance: -; CDR3nt: TGTGCCAGCATTCCAGGGGGCACTGAAGCTTTCTTT; CDR3aa: CASIPGGTEAFF
j_gene: TRBJ1-2; len: 14; v_gene: TRBV19; d_gene: TRBD1; abundance: once; CDR3nt: TGTGCCAGCGCCACAGGGGGCTTTAGGAGTGGCTACACCTTC; CDR3aa: CASATGGFRSGYTF
j_gene: TRBJ1-1; len: 15; v_gene: TRBV5-1; d_gene: TRBD1; abundance: -; CDR3nt: TGCGCCAGCAGCTTTAACCAGGGACAGGGGGGCGAAGCTTTCTTT; CDR3aa: CASSFNQGQGGEAFF
j_gene: TRBJ1-6; len: 13; v_gene: TRBV7-6; d_gene: -; abundance: -; CDR3nt: TGTGCCAGCGGCCCGGGGGAGAATTCACCCCTCCACTTT; CDR3aa: CASGPGENSPLHF
j_gene: TRBJ2-1; len: 13; v_gene: TRBV5-4; d_gene: -; abundance: -; CDR3nt: TGTGCCAGCAGCTCCGGGGTTGGCGATGAGCAGTTCTTC; CDR3aa: CASSSGVGDEQFF